One sample yielded the 20 T cell receptor beta chains listed below, sequenced in a study of blood T cell repertoires in COVID-19. This table comes from immunoSEQ multiplex PCR, and its TCRdb copy is limited to in-frame clones, with some not included. The sample holds 150,000 to 200,000 clones, just over 85% seen once. The source material was PBMCs or T cells enriched from blood (not recorded which). These receptors were obtained from a woman between 18 and 30 years old who had recovered from COVID-19.

This clone was observed a single time. The chain carries TRBV20-1 and TRBJ2-1; D gene uncertain. From germline, CDR1 is DFQATT and CDR2 SNEGSKA (reference sequence). The CDR3 runs 10 residues. Trimming took 3 bases from V and 5 from J, leaving 2 bases between them. The CDR3 DNA reads as TGCAGTGCTAGCGACAATGAGCAGTTCTTC. Its protein product is CSASDNEQFF.

This sequence joins TRBV7-2 and TRBJ1-6; D is possibly TRBD1 (5 bases). This CDR3 region has 13 residues. Germline V gene sequence: CDR1 SGHTA, CDR2 FQGNSA. Trimming pared 4 bases from V and 9 bases from J, leaving 10 bases between. The CDR3 coding sequence is TGTGCCAGCAGCTCCAGCGGGGGTTCACCCCTCCACTTT. As protein: CASSSSGGSPLHF.

The gene calls are TRBV10-3 and TRBJ1-3; the match to TRBD1 covers 11 bases. The CDR3 runs 15 residues. With V trimmed by 8 bases and J by 6 bases, 9 bases remained unmatched. Looked up from germline, CDR1 is ENHRY and CDR2 is SYGVKD. CDR3 region: CAIARTGGVENTIYF. In DNA, the CDR3 is TGTGCCATCGCCAGGACAGGGGGCGTCGAAAACACCATATATTTT.

The gene calls are TRBV4-1 and TRBJ2-1; no reliable D call. The CDR3 length is 15 residues. Between the trimmed V and J ends, which lost 2 bases and 4 bases, there was a span of 12 bases. From germline, CDR1 is MGHRA and CDR2 YSYEKL. CDR3 amino acids: CASSQFLGGYNEQFF. In DNA form, the CDR3 reads TGCGCCAGCAGCCAATTTCTAGGCGGATACAATGAGCAGTTCTTC.

The chain links TRBV28 to TRBJ1-2; 7 nucleotides match TRBD1. Germline V gene data show CDR1 as MDHEN and CDR2 as SYDVKM. With V trimmed by 6 bases and J by 4 bases, 5 bases remained unmatched. The CDR3 has 13 residues. This CDR3 reads CASRRQGGYGYTF. For the CDR3, the DNA is TGTGCCAGCAGGCGACAGGGAGGCTATGGCTACACCTTC.

The rearrangement links TRBV5-1 to TRBJ2-1; 7 positions match TRBD1. Germline V gene lookup returns CDR1 SGHRS and CDR2 YFSETQ. The J segment lost 3 bases and the V segment lost 0 bases, leaving 3 bases of the junction unmatched. The CDR3 has 15 residues. The CDR3 protein is CASSLDRGRYNEQFF. The CDR3 bases are TGCGCCAGCAGCTTGGACAGGGGACGCTACAATGAGCAGTTCTTC.

This chain uses TRBV11-2 with TRBJ2-2; D is unclear. The CDR3 is 13 amino acids. Between the trimmed V and J ends, which lost 4 bases and 4 bases, there was a span of 7 bases. The germline V gene encodes CDR1 SGHAT and CDR2 FQNNGV. The chain's CDR3 is CASSSSVTGELFF. CDR3 coding DNA: TGTGCCAGCAGCTCGTCGGTCACCGGGGAGCTGTTTTTT.

The CDR3 sequence: CSVEDWAGGTEAFF. CDR3 sequence (DNA): TGCAGCGTTGAAGATTGGGCAGGGGGCACTGAAGCTTTCTTT. The J gene is TRBJ1-1, the V gene TRBV29-1; the match to TRBD1 covers 7 bases. The germline CDR1 and CDR2 sequences are SQVTM and ANQGSEA. This CDR3 region has 14 residues. V was pared by 0 bases and J by 4 bases, with 5 bases of the junction left unmatched.

V is TRBV15 and J is TRBJ1-5, with 10 bases fitting TRBD1. Germline assignment: CDR1 LNHNV and CDR2 YYDKDF (reference sequence). With 0 bases clipped from V and 2 bases from J, the junction kept 13 bases outside the gene matches. The CDR3 extends over 20 amino acids. The CDR3 DNA reads as TGTGCCACCAGCAGAGATACGAGGGGACAGGGGCTTGGAGGCAATCAGCCCCAGCATTTT. It translates to CATSRDTRGQGLGGNQPQHF. The variable domain in full, with the rest retrieved from reference TRBV15 and TRBJ1-5, is DAMVIQNPRYQVTQFGKPVTLSCSQTLNHNVMYWYQQKSSQAPKLLFHYYDKDFNNEADTPDNFQSRRPNTSFCFLDIRSPGLGDTAMYLCATSRDTRGQGLGGNQPQHFGDGTRLSIL.

This sequence joins TRBV28 and TRBJ2-7, with 9 bases identical to TRBD1. The CDR3 spans 15 residues. After removal of 3 bases from V and 2 bases from J, the junction contained 5 bases not matched to a gene. Per germline, CDR1 MDHEN and CDR2 SYDVKM. The CDR3 DNA reads as TGTGCCAGCAGTTTCCGGGACAGGGTCACCTACGAGCAGTACTTC. Translating gives CASSFRDRVTYEQYF.

The genes are TRBV19 and TRBJ2-7; 7 bases agree with TRBD1. Germline CDR1 and CDR2: LNHDA and SQIVND (reference sequence). This CDR3 is built from 14 residues. The ends lost 5 bases at V and 4 bases at J; junction bases unmatched: 8. Written as DNA, the CDR3 is TGTGCCAGTAGTGCGGCAGGGGGTGGGTACGAGCAGTACTTC. Translating it yields CASSAAGGGYEQYF.

This chain joins TRBV29-1 and TRBJ2-1, with 12 bases that match TRBD2. Germline V gene sequence: CDR1 SQVTM, CDR2 ANQGSEA. V was clipped by 6 bases and J by 3 bases; unmatched bases: 12. CDR3 size: 17 residues. The CDR3 DNA reads TGCAGCGTAGCCTCGACTAGCGGGAGTCTGTTCTACAATGAGCAGTTCTTC. As protein: CSVASTSGSLFYNEQFF.

The gene calls are TRBV2 and TRBJ2-2; 8 bases are a match to TRBD1. CDR1 and CDR2 (germline): SNHLY, FYNNEI. J lost 0 bases, V lost 5 bases, and 8 bases had no gene match. The CDR3 sequence is 17 residues long. CDR3 region: CASSMTGASPNTGELFF. DNA of the CDR3: TGTGCCAGCAGTATGACAGGGGCGAGCCCGAACACCGGGGAGCTGTTTTTT.

The chain uses TRBV5-4 and TRBJ1-4; no clear D. The CDR3 is made up of 16 amino acids. Germline CDR1 is SGHNT and CDR2 is YYREEE (reference sequence). V gave up 1 base and J gave up 2 bases, with 12 bases separating them. CDR3: CASSLSLGQTNEKLFF. The CDR3 DNA is TGTGCCAGCAGCTTGAGTCTTGGTCAGACTAATGAAAAACTGTTTTTT.

V is TRBV28 and J is TRBJ2-1; D is uncertain. CDR1 is MDHEN and CDR2 is SYDVKM in the germline V gene. Trimming removed 4 bases from V and 3 bases from J, with 13 bases in between. This CDR3 has 15 residues. The CDR3 bases are TGTGCCAGCAGTTCCTCGGAACAGATCTACAATGAGCAGTTCTTC. This codes for CASSSSEQIYNEQFF.

The genes are TRBV3-1 (or the pseudogene TRBV3-2) and TRBJ1-1; D is perhaps TRBD1 (6 bases). The V and J ends lost 0 bases and 1 base respectively, with 9 bases between them. The CDR3 sequence is 15 residues long. Per the germline V gene, CDR1 is LGHDT and CDR2 is YNNKEL (reference sequence). CDR3 DNA sequence: TGTGCCAGCAGCCAAGATCTAGGGGGGAACACTGAAGCTTTCTTT. Its protein product is CASSQDLGGNTEAFF.

The J gene is TRBJ2-7, the V gene TRBV6-5; 7 bases match TRBD1. Germline lookup yields CDR1 MNHEY and CDR2 SVGAGI. The length of the CDR3 is 15 residues. The ends lost 6 bases at V and 0 bases at J; junction bases unmatched: 8. CDR3 sequence (DNA): TGTGCCAGCAGACCGGACAGGATCGCCTCCTACGAGCAGTACTTC. Translated, it gives CASRPDRIASYEQYF.

The chain recombines TRBV29-1 with TRBJ1-4; 7 bases are shared with TRBD1. V lost 6 bases to trimming and J lost 4 bases; unmatched junction nucleotides: 11. The germline V gene encodes CDR1 SQVTM and CDR2 ANQGSEA. This CDR3 has 15 residues. The CDR3 sequence is CSVSPRQGVNEKLFF. The CDR3 DNA reads as TGCAGCGTCTCACCTAGACAGGGAGTTAATGAAAAACTGTTTTTT.

V gene TRBV29-1 combines with J gene TRBJ2-3; tentative D call: TRBD2 (5 bases). This CDR3 is 12 amino acids long. CDR1 and CDR2 (germline): SQVTM, ANQGSEA. Trimming cost V 0 bases and J 5 bases, with 6 bases left between them. The CDR3 sequence is CSVEELGDTQYF. The CDR3 DNA follows: TGCAGCGTTGAAGAACTAGGAGATACGCAGTATTTT.

V usage is TRBV30 and J usage is TRBJ1-2, with D hard to call. Germline loops: CDR1 GTSNPN, CDR2 SVGIG (reference sequence). The CDR3 spans 12 residues. Trimming took 2 bases from V and 4 from J, leaving 8 bases between them. The CDR3 DNA sequence: TGTGCCTGGAGTTCTGTGTCCTATGGCTACACCTTC. Amino acids: CAWSSVSYGYTF. The full variable domain, completed using reference TRBV30 and TRBJ1-2, is SQTIHQWPATLVQPVGSPLSLECTVEGTSNPNLYWYRQAAGRGLQLLFYSVGIGQISSEVPQNLSASRPQDRQFILSSKKLLLSDSGFYLCAWSSVSYGYTFGSGTRLTVV.